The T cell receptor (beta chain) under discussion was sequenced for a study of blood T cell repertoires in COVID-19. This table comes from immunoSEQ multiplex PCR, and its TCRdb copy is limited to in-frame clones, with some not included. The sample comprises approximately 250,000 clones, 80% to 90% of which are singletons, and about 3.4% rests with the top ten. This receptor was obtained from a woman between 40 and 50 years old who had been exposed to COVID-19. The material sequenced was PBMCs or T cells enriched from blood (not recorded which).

CDR3 protein: CASSPGEGRSYNEQFF. CDR3 coding DNA: TGCGCCAGCAGCCCCGGCGAGGGTCGCTCCTACAATGAGCAGTTCTTC. The V gene is TRBV4-3, the J gene TRBJ2-1; tentative D call: TRBD2 (5 bases). Trimming removed 4 bases from V and 0 bases from J, with 13 bases in between. The CDR3 covers 16 residues. Germline-derived CDR1 and CDR2 are LGHNA and YSLEER.